This T cell receptor beta chain was identified during a study of blood T cell repertoires in COVID-19. Germline loops: CDR1 SGHNT, CDR2 YENEEA. V was pared by 0 bases and J by 2 bases, with 7 bases between. CDR3 length: 14 residues. The repertoire was sequenced with immunoSEQ multiplex PCR; TCRdb's copy has only in-frame clones and lacks some. In the table there are 180,000 or so clones, about 81% of which are singletons. This TCR derives from a woman older than 75 with COVID-19, enrolled during active disease. The J gene is TRBJ1-2, the V gene TRBV11-3, with a weak D call TRBD1 (5 bases). Sequencing was carried out using peripheral blood. In nucleotides, the CDR3 is TGTGCCAGCAGCTTAGAGACAGCAAACTATGGCTACACCTTC. Protein: CASSLETANYGYTF.